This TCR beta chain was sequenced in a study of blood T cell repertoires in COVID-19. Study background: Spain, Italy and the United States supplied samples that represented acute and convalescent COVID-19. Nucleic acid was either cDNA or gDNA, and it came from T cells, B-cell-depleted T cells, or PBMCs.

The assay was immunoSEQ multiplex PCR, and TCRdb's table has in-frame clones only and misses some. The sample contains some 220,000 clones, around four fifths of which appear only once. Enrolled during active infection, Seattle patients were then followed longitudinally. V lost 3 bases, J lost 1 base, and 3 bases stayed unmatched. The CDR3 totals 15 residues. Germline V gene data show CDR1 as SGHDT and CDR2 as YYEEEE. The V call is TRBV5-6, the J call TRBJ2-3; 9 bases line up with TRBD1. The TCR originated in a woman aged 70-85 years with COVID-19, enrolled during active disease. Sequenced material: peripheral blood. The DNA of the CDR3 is TGTGCCAGCAGCTGGAGGACAGGGGGCACAGATACGCAGTATTTT. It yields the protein CASSWRTGGTDTQYF.